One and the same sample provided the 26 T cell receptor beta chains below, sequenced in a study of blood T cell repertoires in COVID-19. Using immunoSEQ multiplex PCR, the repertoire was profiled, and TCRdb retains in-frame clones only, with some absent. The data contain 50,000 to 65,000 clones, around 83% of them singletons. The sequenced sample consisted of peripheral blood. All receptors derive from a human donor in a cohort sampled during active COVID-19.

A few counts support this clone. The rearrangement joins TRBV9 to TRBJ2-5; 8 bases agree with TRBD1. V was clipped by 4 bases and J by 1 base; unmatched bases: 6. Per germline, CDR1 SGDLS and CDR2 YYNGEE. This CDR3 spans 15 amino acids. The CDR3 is CASSLQGQVQETQYF. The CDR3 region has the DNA TGTGCCAGCAGCTTACAGGGACAGGTCCAAGAGACCCAGTACTTC. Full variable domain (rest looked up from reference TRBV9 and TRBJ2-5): DSGVTQTPKHLITATGQRVTLRCSPRSGDLSVYWYQQSLDQGLQFLIQYYNGEERAKGNILERFSAQQFPDLHSELNLSSLELGDSALYFCASSLQGQVQETQYFGPGTRLLVL.

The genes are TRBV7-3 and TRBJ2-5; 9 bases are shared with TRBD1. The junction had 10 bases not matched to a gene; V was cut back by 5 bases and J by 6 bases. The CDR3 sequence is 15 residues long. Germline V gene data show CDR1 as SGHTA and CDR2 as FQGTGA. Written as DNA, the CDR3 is TGTGCCAGCAGCCCCAGGACAGGGGTCGGGCAGACCCAGTACTTC. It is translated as CASSPRTGVGQTQYF.

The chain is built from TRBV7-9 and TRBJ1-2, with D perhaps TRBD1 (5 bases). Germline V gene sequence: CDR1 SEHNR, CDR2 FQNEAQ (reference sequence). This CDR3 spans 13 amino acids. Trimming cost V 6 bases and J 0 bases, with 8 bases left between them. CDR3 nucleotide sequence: TGTGCCAGCAGGAACAGGTCTAACTATGGCTACACCTTC. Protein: CASRNRSNYGYTF.

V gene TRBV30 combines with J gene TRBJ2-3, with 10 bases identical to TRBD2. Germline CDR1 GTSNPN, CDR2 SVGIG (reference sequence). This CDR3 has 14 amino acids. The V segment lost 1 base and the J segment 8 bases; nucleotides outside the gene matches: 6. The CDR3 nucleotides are TGTGCCTGGAGTGGGGCTAGCGGGAGTTCTACGCAGTATTTT. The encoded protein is CAWSGASGSSTQYF.

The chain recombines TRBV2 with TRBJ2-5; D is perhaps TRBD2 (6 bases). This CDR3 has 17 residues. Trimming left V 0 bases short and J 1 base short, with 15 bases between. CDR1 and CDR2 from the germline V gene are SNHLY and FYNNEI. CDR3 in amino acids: CASSEARGLGGQETQYF. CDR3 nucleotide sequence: TGTGCCAGCAGTGAAGCCCGCGGGCTGGGGGGCCAAGAGACCCAGTACTTC.

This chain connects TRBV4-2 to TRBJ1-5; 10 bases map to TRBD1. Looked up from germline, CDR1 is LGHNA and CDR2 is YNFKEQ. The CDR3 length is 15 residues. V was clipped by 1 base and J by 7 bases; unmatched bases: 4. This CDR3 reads CASSQGQGATQPQHF. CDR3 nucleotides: TGTGCCAGCAGCCAAGGACAGGGGGCAACGCAGCCCCAGCATTTT.

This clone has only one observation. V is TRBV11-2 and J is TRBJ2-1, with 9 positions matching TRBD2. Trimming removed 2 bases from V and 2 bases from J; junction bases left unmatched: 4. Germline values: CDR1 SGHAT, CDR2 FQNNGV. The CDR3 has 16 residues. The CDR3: CASSLRGLATYNEQFF. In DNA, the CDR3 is TGTGCCAGCAGCTTACGGGGACTAGCTACCTACAATGAGCAGTTCTTC.

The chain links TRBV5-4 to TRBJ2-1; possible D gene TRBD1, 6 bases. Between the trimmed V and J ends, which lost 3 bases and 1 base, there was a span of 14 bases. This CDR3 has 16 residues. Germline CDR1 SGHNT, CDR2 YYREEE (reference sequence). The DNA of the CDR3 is TGTGCCAGCAGCTACCTACAGGGCGCTTCCTACAATGAGCAGTTCTTC. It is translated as CASSYLQGASYNEQFF. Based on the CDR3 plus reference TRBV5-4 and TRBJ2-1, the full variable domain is ETGVTQSPTHLIKTRGQQVTLRCSSQSGHNTVSWYQQALGQGPQFIFQYYREEENGRGNFPPRFSGLQFPNYSSELNVNALELDDSALYLCASSYLQGASYNEQFFGPGTRLTVL.

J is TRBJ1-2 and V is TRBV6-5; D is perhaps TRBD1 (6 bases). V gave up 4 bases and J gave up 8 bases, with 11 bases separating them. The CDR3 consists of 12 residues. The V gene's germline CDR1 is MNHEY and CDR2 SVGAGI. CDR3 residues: CASSFTGLGYTF. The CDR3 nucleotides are TGTGCCAGCAGTTTCACAGGGTTGGGCTACACCTTC.

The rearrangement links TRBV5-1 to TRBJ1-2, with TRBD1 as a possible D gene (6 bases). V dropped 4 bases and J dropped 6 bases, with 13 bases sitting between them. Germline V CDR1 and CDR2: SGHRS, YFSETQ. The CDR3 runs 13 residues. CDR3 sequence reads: CASSLQGKNGYTF. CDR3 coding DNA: TGCGCCAGCAGCCTACAGGGTAAGAATGGCTACACCTTC.

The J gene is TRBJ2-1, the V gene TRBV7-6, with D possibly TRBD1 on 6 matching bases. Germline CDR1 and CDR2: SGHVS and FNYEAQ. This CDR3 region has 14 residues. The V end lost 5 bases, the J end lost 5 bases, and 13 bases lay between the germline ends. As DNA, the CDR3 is TGTGCCAGCAGCCCCCGGGACAACAACAATGAGCAGTTCTTC. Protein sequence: CASSPRDNNNEQFF.

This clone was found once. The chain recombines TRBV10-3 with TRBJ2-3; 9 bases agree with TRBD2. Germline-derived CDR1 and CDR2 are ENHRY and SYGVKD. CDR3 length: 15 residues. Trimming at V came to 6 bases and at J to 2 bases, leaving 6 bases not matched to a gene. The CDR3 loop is CAISRLAETTDTQYF. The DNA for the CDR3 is TGTGCCATCAGCCGACTAGCGGAGACCACAGATACGCAGTATTTT.

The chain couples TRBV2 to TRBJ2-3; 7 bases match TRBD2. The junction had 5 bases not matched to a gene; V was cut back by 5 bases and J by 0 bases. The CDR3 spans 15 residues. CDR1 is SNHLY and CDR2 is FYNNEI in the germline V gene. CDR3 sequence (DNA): TGTGCCAGCAGTCTGGGTAGCGGGAGCACAGATACGCAGTATTTT. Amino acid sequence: CASSLGSGSTDTQYF. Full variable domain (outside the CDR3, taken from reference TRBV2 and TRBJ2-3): EPEVTQTPSHQVTQMGQEVILRCVPISNHLYFYWYRQILGQKVEFLVSFYNNEISEKSEIFDDQFSVERPDGSNFTLKIRSTKLEDSAMYFCASSLGSGSTDTQYFGPGTRLTVL.

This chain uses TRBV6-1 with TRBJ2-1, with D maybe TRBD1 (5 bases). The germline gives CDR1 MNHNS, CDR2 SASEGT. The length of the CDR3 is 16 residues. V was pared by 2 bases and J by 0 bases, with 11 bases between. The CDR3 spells CASSEWGGSSYNEQFF. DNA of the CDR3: TGTGCCAGCAGTGAATGGGGCGGCAGCTCCTACAATGAGCAGTTCTTC.

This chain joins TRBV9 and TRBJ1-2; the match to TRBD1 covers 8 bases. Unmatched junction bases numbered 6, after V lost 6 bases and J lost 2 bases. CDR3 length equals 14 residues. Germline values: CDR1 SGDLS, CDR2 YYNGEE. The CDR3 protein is CASMRGQGNYGYTF. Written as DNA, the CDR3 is TGTGCCAGCATGAGAGGACAGGGCAACTATGGCTACACCTTC.

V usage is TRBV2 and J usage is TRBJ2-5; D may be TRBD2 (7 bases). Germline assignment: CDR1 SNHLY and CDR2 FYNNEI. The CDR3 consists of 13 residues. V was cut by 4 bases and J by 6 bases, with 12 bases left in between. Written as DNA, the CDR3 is TGTGCCAGCAGTGGTGGGGGGGCGCAGACCCAGTACTTC. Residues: CASSGGGAQTQYF.

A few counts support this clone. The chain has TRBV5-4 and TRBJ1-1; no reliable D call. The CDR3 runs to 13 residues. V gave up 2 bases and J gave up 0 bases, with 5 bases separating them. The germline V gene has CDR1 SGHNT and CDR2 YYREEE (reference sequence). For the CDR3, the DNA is TGTGCCAGCAGCTTTGACATGAACACTGAAGCTTTCTTT. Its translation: CASSFDMNTEAFF. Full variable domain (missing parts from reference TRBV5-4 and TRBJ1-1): ETGVTQSPTHLIKTRGQQVTLRCSSQSGHNTVSWYQQALGQGPQFIFQYYREEENGRGNFPPRFSGLQFPNYSSELNVNALELDDSALYLCASSFDMNTEAFFGQGTRLTVV.

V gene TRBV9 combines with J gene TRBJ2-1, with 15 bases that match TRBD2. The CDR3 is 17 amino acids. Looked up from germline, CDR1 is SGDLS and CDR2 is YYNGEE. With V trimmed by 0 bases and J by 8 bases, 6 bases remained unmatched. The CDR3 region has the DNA TGTGCCAGCAGCGTAGACCCCGGACTAGCGGGAGGGGATGAGCAGTTCTTC. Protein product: CASSVDPGLAGGDEQFF.

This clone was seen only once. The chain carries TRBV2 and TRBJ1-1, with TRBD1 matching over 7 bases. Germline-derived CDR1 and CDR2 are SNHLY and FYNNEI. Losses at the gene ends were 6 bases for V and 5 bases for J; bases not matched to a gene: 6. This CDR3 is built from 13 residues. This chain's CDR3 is CASSEDRQTEAFF. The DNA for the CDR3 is TGTGCCAGCAGCGAGGACAGGCAAACTGAAGCTTTCTTT.

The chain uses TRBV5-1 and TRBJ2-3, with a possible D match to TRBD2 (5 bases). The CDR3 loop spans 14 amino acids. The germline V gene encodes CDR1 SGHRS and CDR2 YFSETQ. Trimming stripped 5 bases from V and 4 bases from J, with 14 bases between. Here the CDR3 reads CASRKLEWADTQYF. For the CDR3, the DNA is TGCGCCAGCAGGAAACTAGAGTGGGCAGATACGCAGTATTTT.

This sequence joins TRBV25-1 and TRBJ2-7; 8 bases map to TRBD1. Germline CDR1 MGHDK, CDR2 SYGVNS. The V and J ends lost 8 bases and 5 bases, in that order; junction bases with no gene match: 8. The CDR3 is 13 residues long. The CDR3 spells CASEPGGVDEQYF. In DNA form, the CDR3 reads TGTGCCAGCGAACCAGGGGGCGTCGACGAGCAGTACTTC.

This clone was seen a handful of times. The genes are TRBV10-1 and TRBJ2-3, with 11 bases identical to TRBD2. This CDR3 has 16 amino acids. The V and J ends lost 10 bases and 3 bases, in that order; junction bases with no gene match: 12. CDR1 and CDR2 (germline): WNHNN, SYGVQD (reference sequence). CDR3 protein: CAIPTLAGGQTDTQYF. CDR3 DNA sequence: TGCGCCATCCCAACCTTAGCGGGGGGGCAGACAGATACGCAGTATTTT.

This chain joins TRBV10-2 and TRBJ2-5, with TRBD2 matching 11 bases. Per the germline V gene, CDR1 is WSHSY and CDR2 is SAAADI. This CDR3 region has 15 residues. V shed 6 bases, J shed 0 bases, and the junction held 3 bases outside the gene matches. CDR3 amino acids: CASSRTSGYQETQYF. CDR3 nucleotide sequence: TGCGCCAGCAGCAGGACTAGCGGGTACCAAGAGACCCAGTACTTC.

CDR3: CASSIWRGTVNIQYF. The CDR3 DNA reads TGTGCCAGTAGTATATGGAGGGGGACAGTAAACATTCAGTACTTC. This chain uses TRBV19 with TRBJ2-4, with TRBD1 as a possible D gene (7 bases). The CDR3 has 15 amino acids. With 2 bases removed from V and 6 bases from J, the gap between germline ends came to 14 bases. The germline gives CDR1 LNHDA, CDR2 SQIVND (reference sequence).

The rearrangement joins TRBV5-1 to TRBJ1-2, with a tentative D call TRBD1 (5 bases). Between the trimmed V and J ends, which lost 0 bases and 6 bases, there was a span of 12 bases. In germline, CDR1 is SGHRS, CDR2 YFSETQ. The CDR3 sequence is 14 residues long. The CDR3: CASSLDPGSDGYTF. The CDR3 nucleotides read TGCGCCAGCAGCTTGGATCCAGGGTCGGATGGCTACACCTTC.

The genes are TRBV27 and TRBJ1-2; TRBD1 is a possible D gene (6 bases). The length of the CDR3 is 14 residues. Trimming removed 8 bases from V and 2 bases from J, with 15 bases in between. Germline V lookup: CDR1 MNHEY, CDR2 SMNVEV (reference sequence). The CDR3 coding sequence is TGTGCCAGCGCGTTCAGGGGTGTCAACTATGGCTACACCTTC. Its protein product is CASAFRGVNYGYTF.